This T cell receptor (beta chain) was captured in a study of T cells expressing NK-cell markers. TCRdb reprocessed the 5' RACE reads and reports one entry per CDR3 protein, with no DNA. The sample totals under 200,000 distinct CDR3 sequences. Germline loops: CDR1 SGHVS, CDR2 FNYEAQ. This CDR3 is 15 amino acids long. The chain has TRBV7-6 and TRBJ1-1; TCRdb indicates TRBD1, and absent DNA this call remains unverified. The clonotype was recovered from a woman between 18 and 69 years old in good health. The sample consisted of blood T cells: a sorted CD56 or NKG2C T cell subset, CD4+ or CD8+ T cells, or bulk PBMC T cells (not recorded which). The CDR3 sequence is CASSLIVGRTTEAFF.